The next 6 T cell receptor beta chains were all read from a single sample in a study of cytomegalovirus exposure and HLA in healthy donors. The PCR ran on 60 Vbeta and 13 Jbeta primers. Only in-frame clones appear in the TCRdb table, and some are missing; sequencing was by immunoSEQ multiplex PCR. In the table there are tens of thousands of clones, approximately 82% of which are singletons. The source material was PBMCs. All receptors come from a man aged 40-49 years in good health and CMV-seronegative.

The rearrangement links TRBV19 to TRBJ1-5; TRBD1 is a possible D gene (6 bases). This CDR3 spans 15 amino acids. V lost 3 bases and J 5 bases, leaving 14 bases between the germline ends. Germline V CDR1 and CDR2: LNHDA, SQIVND (reference sequence). As DNA, the CDR3 is TGTGCCAGTAGTATTGATTCGACAGGTTATCAGCCCCAGCATTTT. It yields the protein CASSIDSTGYQPQHF.

The chain joins TRBV28 to TRBJ1-3; D remains ambiguous. This CDR3 is 16 amino acids long. Germline V gene sequence: CDR1 MDHEN, CDR2 SYDVKM. V was pared by 1 base and J by 0 bases, with 10 bases between. The CDR3 bases are TGTGCCAGCAGTTTATACCCCGGGGTCTCTGGAAACACCATATATTTT. Protein: CASSLYPGVSGNTIYF.

This chain connects TRBV6-1 to TRBJ1-1; D not resolved. Between the trimmed V and J ends, which lost 5 bases and 0 bases, there was a span of 10 bases. Germline CDR1 is MNHNS and CDR2 is SASEGT. The CDR3 extends over 14 amino acids. Written as DNA, the CDR3 is TGTGCCAGCAGTCAGACATTCATGAACACTGAAGCTTTCTTT. Its translation: CASSQTFMNTEAFF.

The chain uses TRBV7-6 and TRBJ2-7; a weak D match, TRBD1 (6 bases). This CDR3 has 13 amino acids. Germline V gene sequence: CDR1 SGHVS, CDR2 FNYEAQ. V lost 6 bases and J lost 1, with 10 bases in between. The CDR3 reads CASRQGASYEQYF. The CDR3, as DNA: TGTGCCAGCAGACAGGGAGCTTCCTACGAGCAGTACTTC.

The chain links TRBV4-2 to TRBJ2-4; weak D call: TRBD2 (6 bases). Trimming took off 0 bases at V and 0 bases at J, with 15 bases between the two ends. The CDR3 loop spans 18 amino acids. Germline CDR1 LGHNA, CDR2 YNFKEQ. The CDR3 loop reads CASSQDPGAGLAKNIQYF. The DNA of the CDR3 is TGTGCCAGCAGCCAAGACCCTGGGGCGGGGCTAGCCAAAAACATTCAGTACTTC.

This chain links TRBV7-2 with TRBJ1-5; possibly TRBD1 for D (5 bases). The CDR3 sequence is 14 residues long. Between the trimmed V and J ends, which lost 3 bases and 4 bases, there was a span of 10 bases. Germline V gene lookup returns CDR1 SGHTA and CDR2 FQGNSA. CDR3 sequence: CASSFAGSNQPQHF. The CDR3 bases are TGTGCCAGCAGCTTCGCAGGGTCGAATCAGCCCCAGCATTTT.